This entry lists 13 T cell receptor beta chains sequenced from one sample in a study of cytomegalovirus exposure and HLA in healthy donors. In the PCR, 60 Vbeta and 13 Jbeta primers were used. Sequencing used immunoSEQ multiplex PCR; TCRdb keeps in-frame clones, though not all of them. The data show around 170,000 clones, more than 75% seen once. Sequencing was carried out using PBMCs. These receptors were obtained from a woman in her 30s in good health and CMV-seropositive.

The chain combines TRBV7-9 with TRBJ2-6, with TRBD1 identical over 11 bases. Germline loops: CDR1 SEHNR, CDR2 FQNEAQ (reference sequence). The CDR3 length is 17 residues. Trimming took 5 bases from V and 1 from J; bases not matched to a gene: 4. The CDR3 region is CASSRGQGASGANVLTF. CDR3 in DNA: TGTGCCAGCAGCCGTGGACAGGGGGCATCTGGGGCCAACGTCCTGACTTTC.

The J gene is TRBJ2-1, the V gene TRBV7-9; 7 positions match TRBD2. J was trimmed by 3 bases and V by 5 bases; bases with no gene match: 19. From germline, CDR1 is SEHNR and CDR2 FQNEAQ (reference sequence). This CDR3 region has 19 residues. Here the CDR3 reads CASSQVVLRTGLDYNEQFF. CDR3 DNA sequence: TGTGCCAGCAGCCAGGTGGTGCTCAGGACTGGACTAGACTACAATGAGCAGTTCTTC.

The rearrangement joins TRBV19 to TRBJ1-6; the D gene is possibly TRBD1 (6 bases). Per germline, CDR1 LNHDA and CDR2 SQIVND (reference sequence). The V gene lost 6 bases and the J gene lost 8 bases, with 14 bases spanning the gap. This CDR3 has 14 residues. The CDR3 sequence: CASSRGATDSPLHF. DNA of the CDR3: TGTGCCAGTAGCCGGGGGGCGACGGATTCACCCCTCCACTTT.

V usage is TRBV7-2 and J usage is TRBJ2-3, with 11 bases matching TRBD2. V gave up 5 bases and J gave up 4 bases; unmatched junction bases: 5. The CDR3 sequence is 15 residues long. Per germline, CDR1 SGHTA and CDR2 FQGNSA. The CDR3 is CASSRVAGGPDTQYF. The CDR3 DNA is TGTGCCAGCAGCCGTGTAGCGGGGGGGCCAGATACGCAGTATTTT.

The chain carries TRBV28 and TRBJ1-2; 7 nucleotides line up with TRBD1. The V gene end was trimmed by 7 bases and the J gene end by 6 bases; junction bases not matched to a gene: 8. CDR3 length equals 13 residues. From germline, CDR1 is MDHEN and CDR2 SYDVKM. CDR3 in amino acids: CASISGQEDGYTF. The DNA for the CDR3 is TGTGCCAGCATCTCTGGACAGGAAGATGGCTACACCTTC.

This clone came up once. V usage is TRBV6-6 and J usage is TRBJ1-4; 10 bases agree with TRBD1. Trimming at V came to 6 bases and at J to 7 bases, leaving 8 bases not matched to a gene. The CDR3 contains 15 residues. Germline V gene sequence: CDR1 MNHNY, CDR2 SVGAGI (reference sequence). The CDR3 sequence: CASRGGTGASEKLFF. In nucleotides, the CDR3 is TGTGCCAGCAGAGGGGGGACAGGGGCGAGTGAAAAACTGTTTTTT.

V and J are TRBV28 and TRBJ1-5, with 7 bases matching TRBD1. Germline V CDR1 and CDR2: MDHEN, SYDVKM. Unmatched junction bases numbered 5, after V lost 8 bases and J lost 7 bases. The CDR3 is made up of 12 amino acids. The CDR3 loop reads CASGTGDQPQHF. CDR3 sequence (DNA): TGTGCCAGCGGAACAGGGGACCAGCCCCAGCATTTT.

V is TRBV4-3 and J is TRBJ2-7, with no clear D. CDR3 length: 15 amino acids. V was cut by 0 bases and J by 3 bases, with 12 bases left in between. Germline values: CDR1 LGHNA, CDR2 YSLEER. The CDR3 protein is CASSQDPQARYEQYF. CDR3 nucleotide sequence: TGCGCCAGCAGCCAAGATCCCCAGGCCCGCTACGAGCAGTACTTC.

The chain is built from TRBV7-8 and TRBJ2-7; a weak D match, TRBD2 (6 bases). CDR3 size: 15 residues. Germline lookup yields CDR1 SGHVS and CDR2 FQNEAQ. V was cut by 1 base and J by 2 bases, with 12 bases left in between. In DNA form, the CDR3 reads TGTGCCAGCAGCTTAGTAGGGACTCCTGCCTACGAGCAGTACTTC. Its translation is CASSLVGTPAYEQYF. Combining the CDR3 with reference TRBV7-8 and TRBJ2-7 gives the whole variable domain GAGVSQSPRYKVAKRGQDVALRCDPISGHVSLFWYQQALGQGPEFLTYFQNEAQLDKSGLPSDRFFAERPEGSVSTLKIQRTQQEDSAVYLCASSLVGTPAYEQYFGPGTRLTVT.

For the CDR3, the DNA is TGTGCCATCAGTGAGTCTCCGGGACTAGCGGGGGTGTCAGATACGCAGTATTTT. It translates to CAISESPGLAGVSDTQYF. The gene calls are TRBV10-3 and TRBJ2-3, with 14 positions matching TRBD2. Germline V lookup: CDR1 ENHRY, CDR2 SYGVKD. V trimming: 0 bases; J trimming: 4 bases; junction bases outside the gene matches: 6. The CDR3 runs 18 residues.

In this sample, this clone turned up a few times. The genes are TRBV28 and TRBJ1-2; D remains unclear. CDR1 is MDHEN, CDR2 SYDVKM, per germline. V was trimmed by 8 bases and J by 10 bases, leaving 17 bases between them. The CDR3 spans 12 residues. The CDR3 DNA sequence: TGTGCCAGCCACACGTCGGGGAGAAACTACACCTTC. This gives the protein CASHTSGRNYTF.

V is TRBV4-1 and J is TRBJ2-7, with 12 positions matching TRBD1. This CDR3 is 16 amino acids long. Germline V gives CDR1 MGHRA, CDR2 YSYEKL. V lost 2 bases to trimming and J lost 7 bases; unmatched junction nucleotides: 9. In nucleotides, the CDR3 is TGCGCCAGCAGCCAAAGCTCGGGACAGGGGGCTTGGGAGCAGTACTTC. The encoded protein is CASSQSSGQGAWEQYF.

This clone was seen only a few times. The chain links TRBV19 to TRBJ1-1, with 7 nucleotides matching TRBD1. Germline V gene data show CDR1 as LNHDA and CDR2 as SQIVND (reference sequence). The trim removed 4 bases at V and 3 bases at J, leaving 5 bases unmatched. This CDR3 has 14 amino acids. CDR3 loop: CASSKDRDHTEAFF. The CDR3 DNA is TGTGCCAGTAGTAAAGACAGGGATCACACTGAAGCTTTCTTT.